Below, one T cell receptor beta chain is given with its context. Its antigen is not yet known. Base qualities are not provided; no much larger clone lies one nucleotide away. The entry originates in a study of control samples from healthy donors and cancer patients (dated by TCRdb to 2019 to 2021). From its cysteine to its phenylalanine, the CDR3 spans 16 amino acids. Only CDR3 DNA is held: 48 bases, read in frame from base 1. V drops 1 base and J drops 0 bases, leaving 12 bases in between. From the germline V gene, CDR1 is SGHAT and CDR2 is FQNNGV. Libraries came from the immunoSEQ multiplex PCR assay. In its TCRdb copy, this immuneACCESS table keeps in-frame sequences only and misses some clones. Where compared with another copy, unresolved V genes explain less than half of these, and the others have no known cause. The sample table lists 120,000 to 150,000 clones, approximately 93% of them with a count of one. Roughly 5.5% of the sample comes from the top ten.

Recombination connected TRBV11-2 to TRBJ1-1; the D gene remains uncertain. What was sequenced was blood. The TCR was taken from a man aged 18 to 30 in good health. The sequence in DNA is TGTGCCAGCAGCTTAGGGCGGACTTCCCTGAACACTGAAGCTTTCTTT. The resulting protein is CASSLGRTSLNTEAFF.